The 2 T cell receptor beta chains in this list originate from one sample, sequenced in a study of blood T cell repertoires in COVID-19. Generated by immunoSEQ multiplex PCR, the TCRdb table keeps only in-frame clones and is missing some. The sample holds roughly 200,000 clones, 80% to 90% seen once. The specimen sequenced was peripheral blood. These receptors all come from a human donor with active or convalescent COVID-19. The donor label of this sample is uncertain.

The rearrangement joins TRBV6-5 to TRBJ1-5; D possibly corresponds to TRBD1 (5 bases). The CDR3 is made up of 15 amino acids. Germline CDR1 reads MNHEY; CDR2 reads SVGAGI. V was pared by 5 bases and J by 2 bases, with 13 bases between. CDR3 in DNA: TGTGCCAGCAGTAAATCAGGGCTCGGCAATCAGCCCCAGCATTTT. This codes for CASSKSGLGNQPQHF.

DNA for the CDR3: TGTGCCAGCAGTGAAGCGCAGGGGACAGGGCATGAGGGTGAAAAACTGTTTTTT. Translated: CASSEAQGTGHEGEKLFF. The gene calls are TRBV2 and TRBJ1-4, with 9 bases aligning to TRBD1. The CDR3 totals 18 residues. Germline-derived CDR1 and CDR2 are SNHLY and FYNNEI. V lost 0 bases and J lost 7; bases outside the gene matches: 12.